These T cell receptor beta chains were read from a single sample in a study of T cells in Graves' hyperthyroidism and ophthalmopathy. In TCRdb, the multiplex PCR reads were re-called with MiXCR into one record per CDR3 protein. The table lists some 550,000 distinct CDR3 sequences, 20% of them singletons. Material for sequencing was blood. Receptor source: a man aged 18 to 30 with Graves' hyperthyroidism. Each CDR3 is given with its conserved first and last residue.

J gene	V gene	CDR3 protein
TRBJ1-1	TRBV24-1	CATSDQTGLGEAFF
TRBJ2-7	TRBV12-5	CATRKGIREQYF
TRBJ1-6	TRBV6-1	CASSPRGRSSPLHF
TRBJ2-3	TRBV11-2	CASSPFLAGVPPDTQYF
TRBJ1-2	TRBV7-9	CAITSGTVLF
TRBJ1-1	TRBV30	CAWSGLGTEAFF
TRBJ1-1	TRBV2	CASSNDRILLSTEAFF
TRBJ2-6	TRBV2	CASSDGGSGANVLTF
TRBJ1-5	TRBV5-5	CASSAGTGSDQPQHF
TRBJ1-3	TRBV16	CASSQTDSGNTIYF
TRBJ2-7	TRBV11-1	CASSLARLWGRSYEQYF
TRBJ1-2	TRBV6-1	CASTLGGYGYTF